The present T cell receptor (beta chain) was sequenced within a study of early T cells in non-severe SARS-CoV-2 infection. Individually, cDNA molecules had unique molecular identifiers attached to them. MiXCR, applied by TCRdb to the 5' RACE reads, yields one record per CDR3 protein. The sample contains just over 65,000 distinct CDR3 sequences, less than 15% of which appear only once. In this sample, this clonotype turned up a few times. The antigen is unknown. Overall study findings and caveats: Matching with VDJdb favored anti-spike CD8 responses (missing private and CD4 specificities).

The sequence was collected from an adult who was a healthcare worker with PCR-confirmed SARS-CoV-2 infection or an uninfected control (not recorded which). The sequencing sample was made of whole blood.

The CDR3 loop is CASSLGKSGAFF. Written as DNA, the CDR3 is TGTGCCAGCAGCTTGGGAAAGTCAGGAGCTTTCTTT. The gene calls are TRBV11-2 and TRBJ1-1; D is unresolved. V dropped 3 bases and J dropped 10 bases, with 12 bases sitting between them. Germline loops: CDR1 SGHAT, CDR2 FQNNGV. The CDR3 runs to 12 residues. Full variable domain (remainder filled in from reference TRBV11-2 and TRBJ1-1): EAGVAQSPRYKIIEKRQSVAFWCNPISGHATLYWYQQILGQGPKLLIQFQNNGVVDDSQLPKDRFSAERLKGVDSTLKIQPAKLEDSAVYLCASSLGKSGAFFGQGTRLTVV.